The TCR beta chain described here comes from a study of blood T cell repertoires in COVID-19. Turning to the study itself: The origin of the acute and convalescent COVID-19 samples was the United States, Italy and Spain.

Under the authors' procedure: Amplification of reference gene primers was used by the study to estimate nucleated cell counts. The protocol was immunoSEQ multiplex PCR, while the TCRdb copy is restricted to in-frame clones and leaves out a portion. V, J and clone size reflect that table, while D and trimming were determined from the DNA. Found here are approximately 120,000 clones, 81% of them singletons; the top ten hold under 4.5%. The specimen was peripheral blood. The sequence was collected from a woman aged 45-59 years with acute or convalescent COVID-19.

CDR3 residues: CASSQGAMSNTEAFF. CDR3 DNA: TGTGCCAGCAGCCAAGGAGCTATGTCTAACACTGAAGCTTTCTTT. The chain recombines TRBV4-2 with TRBJ1-1; D is uncertain. There are 15 residues in the CDR3. The germline gives CDR1 LGHNA, CDR2 YNFKEQ. V was shortened by 1 base and J by 2 bases, with 11 bases between the two germline ends.